This T cell receptor (beta chain) was retrieved from a study of shared clonotypes between healthy human individuals. The method was immunoSEQ multiplex PCR; TCRdb's version includes in-frame clones alone and lacks a portion of them. The data contain 1,500,000 or so clones, 97% to 99% of them singletons. General observations from the study: Though the depth was large, rarefaction showed that sorted-subset sequencing was incomplete. The study generally estimated greater richness for naive than memory subsets. Naive CD4 clonotype sharing across a few donors was around 5%.

Points on this clone: Antigen unknown.

Germline V gene data show CDR1 as SGDLS and CDR2 as YYNGEE. The CDR3 has 14 residues. Deletions cut 3 bases from V and 9 bases from J, with 18 bases between. The receptor was derived from a man aged 25 to 40 in good health. The sequencing sample was made of naive CD4+ T cells sorted from blood. Indicated subset: CD45RA+ positively selected. This chain connects TRBV9 to TRBJ2-5; possibly TRBD1 for D (6 bases). The CDR3 DNA is TGTGCCAGCAGCGGAGACAGGAGCCACCGACCCCAGTACTTC. The encoded protein is CASSGDRSHRPQYF.